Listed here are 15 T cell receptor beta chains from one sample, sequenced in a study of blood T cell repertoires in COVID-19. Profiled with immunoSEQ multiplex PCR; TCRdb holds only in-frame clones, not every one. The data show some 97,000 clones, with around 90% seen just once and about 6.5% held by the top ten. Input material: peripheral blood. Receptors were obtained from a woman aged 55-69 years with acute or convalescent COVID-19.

The CDR3 is CSVGRTSGDTDTQYF. Written as DNA, the CDR3 is TGCAGCGTTGGGAGAACTAGCGGCGACACAGATACGCAGTATTTT. The gene calls are TRBV29-1 and TRBJ2-3; 8 nucleotides match TRBD2. The CDR3 sequence is 15 residues long. Germline lookup yields CDR1 SQVTM and CDR2 ANQGSEA. The trim removed 4 bases at V and 2 bases at J, leaving 8 bases unmatched.

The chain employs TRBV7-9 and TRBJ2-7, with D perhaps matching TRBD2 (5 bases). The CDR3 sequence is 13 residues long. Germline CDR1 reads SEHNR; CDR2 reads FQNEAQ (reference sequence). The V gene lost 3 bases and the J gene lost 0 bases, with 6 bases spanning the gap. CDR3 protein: CASSLEVSYEQYV. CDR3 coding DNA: TGTGCCAGCAGCTTGGAGGTCTCCTACGAGCAGTACGTC.

This CDR3 reads CASRGQEPVEQYV. DNA of the CDR3: TGTGCCAGCAGAGGACAGGAACCTGTCGAGCAGTACGTC. The V and J genes are TRBV9 and TRBJ2-7; 7 bases align to TRBD1. The ends lost 5 bases at V and 6 bases at J; junction bases unmatched: 8. This CDR3 spans 13 amino acids. Germline V gives CDR1 SGDLS, CDR2 YYNGEE.

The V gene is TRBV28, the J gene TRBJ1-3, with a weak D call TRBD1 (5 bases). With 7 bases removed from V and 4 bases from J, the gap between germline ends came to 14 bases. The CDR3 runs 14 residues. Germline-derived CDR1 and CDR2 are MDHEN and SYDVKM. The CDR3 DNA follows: TGTGCCAGCACCTTGGGGGGGTACGGAAACACCATATATTTT. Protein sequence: CASTLGGYGNTIYF.

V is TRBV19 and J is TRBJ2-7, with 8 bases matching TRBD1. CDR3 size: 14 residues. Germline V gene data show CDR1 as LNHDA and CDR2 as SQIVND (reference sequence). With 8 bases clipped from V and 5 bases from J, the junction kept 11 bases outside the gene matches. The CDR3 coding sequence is TGTGCCAGTGGATTCCGGACAGGGTTCGACGAGCAGTACTTC. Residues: CASGFRTGFDEQYF.

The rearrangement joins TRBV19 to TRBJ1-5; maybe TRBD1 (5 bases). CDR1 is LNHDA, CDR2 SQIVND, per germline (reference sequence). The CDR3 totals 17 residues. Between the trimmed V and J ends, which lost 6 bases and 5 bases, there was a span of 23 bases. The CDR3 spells CASRPRIGAPRYQPQHF. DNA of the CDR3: TGTGCCAGTAGACCCCGGATAGGGGCCCCGAGATATCAGCCCCAGCATTTT.

As DNA, the CDR3 is TGTGCCAGCAGGCCCGTCGGCGGCAACTATGGCTACACCTTC. It translates to CASRPVGGNYGYTF. The chain combines TRBV5-5 with TRBJ1-2; D not resolved. V was trimmed by 5 bases and J by 2 bases, leaving 13 bases between them. The length of the CDR3 is 14 residues. Germline V lookup: CDR1 SGHKS, CDR2 YYEKEE (reference sequence).

This chain's CDR3 is CASSSQQGTAYEQYF. The CDR3 bases are TGTGCCAGCAGTTCACAACAGGGGACGGCCTACGAGCAGTACTTC. The chain links TRBV6-6 to TRBJ2-7; TRBD1 aligns across 7 bases. Germline CDR1 and CDR2: MNHNY and SVGAGI (reference sequence). The CDR3 runs to 15 residues. The J segment lost 2 bases and the V segment lost 4 bases, leaving 8 bases of the junction unmatched.

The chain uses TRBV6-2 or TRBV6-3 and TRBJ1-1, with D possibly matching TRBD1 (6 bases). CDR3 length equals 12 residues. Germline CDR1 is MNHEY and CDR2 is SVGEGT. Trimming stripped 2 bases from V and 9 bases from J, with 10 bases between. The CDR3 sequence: CASSYLDRQAFF. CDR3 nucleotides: TGTGCCAGCAGTTACCTGGACAGACAAGCTTTCTTT.

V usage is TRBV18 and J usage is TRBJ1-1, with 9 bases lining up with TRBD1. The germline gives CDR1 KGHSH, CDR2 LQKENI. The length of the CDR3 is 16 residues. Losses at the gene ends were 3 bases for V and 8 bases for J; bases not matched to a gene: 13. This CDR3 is CASSPALAGQGVEAFF. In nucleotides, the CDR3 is TGTGCCAGCTCACCTGCTCTTGCGGGACAGGGCGTCGAAGCTTTCTTT.

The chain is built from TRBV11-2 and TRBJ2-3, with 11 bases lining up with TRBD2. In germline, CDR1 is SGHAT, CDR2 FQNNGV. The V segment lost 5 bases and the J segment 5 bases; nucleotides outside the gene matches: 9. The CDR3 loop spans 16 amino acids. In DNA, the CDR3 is TGTGCCAGCAGCCGTACTAGCGGGAGTGCGTTAGATACGCAGTATTTT. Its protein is CASSRTSGSALDTQYF. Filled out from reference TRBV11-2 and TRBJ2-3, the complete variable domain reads EAGVAQSPRYKIIEKRQSVAFWCNPISGHATLYWYQQILGQGPKLLIQFQNNGVVDDSQLPKDRFSAERLKGVDSTLKIQPAKLEDSAVYLCASSRTSGSALDTQYFGPGTRLTVL.

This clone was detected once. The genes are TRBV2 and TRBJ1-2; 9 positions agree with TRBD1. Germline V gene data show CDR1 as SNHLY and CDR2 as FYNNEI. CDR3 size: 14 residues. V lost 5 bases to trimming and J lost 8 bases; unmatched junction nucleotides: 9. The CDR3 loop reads CASSSTGGAGGYTF. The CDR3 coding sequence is TGTGCCAGCAGTTCCACAGGGGGCGCTGGAGGCTACACCTTC.

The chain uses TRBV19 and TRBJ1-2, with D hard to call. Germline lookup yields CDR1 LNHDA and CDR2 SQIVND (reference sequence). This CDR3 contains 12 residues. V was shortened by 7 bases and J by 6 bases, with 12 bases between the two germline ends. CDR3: CASTGRLDGYTF. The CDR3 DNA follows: TGTGCCAGTACGGGAAGGTTGGATGGCTACACCTTC.

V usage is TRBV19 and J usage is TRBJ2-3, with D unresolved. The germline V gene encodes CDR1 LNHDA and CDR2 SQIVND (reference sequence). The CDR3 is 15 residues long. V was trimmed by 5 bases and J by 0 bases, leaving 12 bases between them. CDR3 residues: CASSPMVASTDTQYF. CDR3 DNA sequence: TGTGCCAGTAGTCCGATGGTGGCTAGCACAGATACGCAGTATTTT.

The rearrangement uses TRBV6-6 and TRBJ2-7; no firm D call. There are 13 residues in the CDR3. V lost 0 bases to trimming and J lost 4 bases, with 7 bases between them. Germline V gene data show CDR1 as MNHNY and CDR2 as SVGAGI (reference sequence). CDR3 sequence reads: CASSYSPSYEQYV. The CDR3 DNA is TGTGCCAGCAGTTACTCGCCTAGTTACGAGCAGTACGTC.